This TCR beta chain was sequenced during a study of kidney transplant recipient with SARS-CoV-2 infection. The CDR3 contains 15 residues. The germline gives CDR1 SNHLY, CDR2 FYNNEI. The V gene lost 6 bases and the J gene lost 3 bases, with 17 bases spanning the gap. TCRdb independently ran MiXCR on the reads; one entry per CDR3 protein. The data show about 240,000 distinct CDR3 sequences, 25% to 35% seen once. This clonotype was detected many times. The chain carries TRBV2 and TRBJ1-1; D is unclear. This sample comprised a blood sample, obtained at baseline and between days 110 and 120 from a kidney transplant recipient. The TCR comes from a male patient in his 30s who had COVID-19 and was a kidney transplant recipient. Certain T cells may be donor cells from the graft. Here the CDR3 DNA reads TGTGCCAGCAGACGCCACAGCCCCCTCTACACTGAAGCTTTCTTT. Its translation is CASRRHSPLYTEAFF. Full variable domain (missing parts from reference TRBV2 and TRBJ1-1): EPEVTQTPSHQVTQMGQEVILRCVPISNHLYFYWYRQILGQKVEFLVSFYNNEISEKSEIFDDQFSVERPDGSNFTLKIRSTKLEDSAMYFCASRRHSPLYTEAFFGQGTRLTVV.